This T cell receptor (beta chain) was identified during a study of blood T cell repertoires in COVID-19 (dated by TCRdb to about 2020). As for the study more broadly: Collaborator samples came from the United States, Italy and Spain and covered acute and convalescent phases of COVID-19. The prospective study material was composed of cDNA or gDNA derived from T cells, B-cell-depleted T cells, or PBMCs. The dataset comprised deeply sampled blood TCRbeta repertoires from subjects exposed to, actively infected with, or recovered from COVID-19. The repertoires were made available in a free public database intended to serve as a resource for research on the immune response to SARS-CoV-2. The samples were drawn from two sources: the first 160 participants of the ongoing ImmuneRACE study, and 1,254 subjects contributed by 6 global collaborators. Sample metadata almost always included a de-identified subject ID, COVID-19 status, age in years and sex. Where available, HLA class I and class II types were taken from metadata supplied by the sample provider and were not determined by assay-based typing.

The immunoSEQ Assay, a bias-controlled multiplex PCR, was used to amplify TCRbeta CDR3 regions from genomic DNA. The original methods were these. Nucleated cell counts per sample were estimated from amplification of reference gene primers within the assay. Sequence reads were collapsed and filtered to measure the absolute abundance of every unique TCRbeta CDR3 rearrangement. For each sample, productive Simpson clonality was calculated as the square root of Simpson's diversity index over productive rearrangements. Imported from immuneACCESS, the table was reduced by TCRdb to in-frame sequences with V and J called. These copies leave out some clones; in studies compared against another copy, an unresolved V gene accounts for under half, and the cause of the remainder is not known. The V and J calls and clone size are taken from that table; D and trimming were inferred from the DNA. The sample data list fewer than 150,000 clones, and about 86% of these were observed just once. The ten largest make up 4.3% of the sample.

Concerning this clone itself: Its recognized antigen is unknown. One base away there is no much larger clone; base qualities are not given.

Here is what the overall study found, with its caveats: The quantity of clinical and demographic metadata differed by source and by participant and was supplied without curation.

The collaborating institutions used their own protocols to collect whole blood in K2EDTA tubes. Collaborator samples were shipped for TCRbeta analysis as frozen whole blood, isolated PBMCs, or DNA extracted from either sample type. The CDR3 runs 14 amino acids, cysteine and phenylalanine included. The DNA shown is the 42-base CDR3, in frame from base 1. Unmatched junction bases come to 4, with V trimmed by 3 bases and J by 6 bases. CDR1 and CDR2 (KGHSH, LQKENI) derive from the germline V gene. Sequencing was performed on peripheral blood. This clonotype originated in a woman in her 40s with acute or convalescent COVID-19. The chain was built from TRBV18 and TRBJ2-2; TRBD1 aligns with 7 central bases. CDR3 sequence: CASSPSTGSGELFF. The DNA is TGTGCCAGCTCACCGTCGACAGGGTCCGGGGAGCTGTTTTTT.